This is a list of T cell receptor beta chains from one sample in a study of regulatory T cells in long-lasting Graves disease. MiXCR was run by TCRdb on the multiplex PCR reads, yielding one entry per CDR3 protein. The profile shows hundreds of thousands of distinct CDR3 sequences, 15% to 20% of them singletons. This same sample was also taken into another study, of T cells in Graves' hyperthyroidism and ophthalmopathy.

The sample here was peripheral blood mononuclear cells (PBMCs), taken at new diagnosis, from a patient treated with antithyroid drugs. The receptors originated from a man in his forties with Graves disease. Both conserved end residues are part of each CDR3. Fields, in order: clone size, D gene, J gene, V gene, CDR3 DNA, CDR3 protein. The D gene is left open where the match is weak. Where a row states a size, it is once, few, many or the class of an expanded clone; other rows omit it.

.,.,TRBJ2-3,TRBV3-1,TGTGCCAGCAGCCCCGGACACTCTGCGCAGTATTTT,CASSPGHSAQYF
many,TRBD2,TRBJ2-1,TRBV12-3/TRBV12-4,TGTGCCAGCAGTTTTGCTAGCGGGGGGATGAATGAGCAGTTCTTC,CASSFASGGMNEQFF
.,.,TRBJ1-2,TRBV7-9,TGTGCCAGCAGCCCACACCCTTCGTTGGCTGACTATGGCTACACCTTC,CASSPHPSLADYGYTF
.,.,TRBJ2-3,TRBV27,TGTGCCAGCAGTTTATTCTCCACCACAGATACGCAGTATTTT,CASSLFSTTDTQYF
.,.,TRBJ1-5,TRBV27,TGTGCCAGCGCAACTTTAAGGGGGTTGCGCAATCAGCCCCAGCATTTT,CASATLRGLRNQPQHF
.,.,TRBJ1-6,TRBV18,TGTGCCAGCTCACCACGGGAGGTTAATTCACCCCTCCACTTT,CASSPREVNSPLHF
many,.,TRBJ2-5,TRBV6-1,TGCGCCAGCAGTGAACTAGTACGATCATTGACCCAGTACTTC,CASSELVRSLTQYF
many,.,TRBJ1-5,TRBV4-3,TGCGCCAGCAGCCAAGATCTCGGGGTTTACAATCAGCCCCAGCATTTT,CASSQDLGVYNQPQHF
few,.,TRBJ1-1,TRBV6-1,TGTGCCAGCAGTGTGTGGGACTCTAACACTGAAGCTTTCTTT,CASSVWDSNTEAFF
.,TRBD2,TRBJ2-3,TRBV11-3,TGTGCCAGCAGCTGGAGGGGGCTAGCGGGGGGCGATACGCAGTATTTT,CASSWRGLAGGDTQYF
many,TRBD2,TRBJ2-3,TRBV20-1,TGCAGTGACCGGGGGACTAGCGGGGGTACAGATACGCAGTATTTT,CSDRGTSGGTDTQYF
many,TRBD1,TRBJ1-1,TRBV20-1,TGCAGTGCTGGACAGGGGGTGACTGAAGCTTTCTTT,CSAGQGVTEAFF
many,.,TRBJ2-1,TRBV28,TGTGCCAGCGGTGCTCTCTACAATGAGCAGTTCTTC,CASGALYNEQFF
few,TRBD1,TRBJ1-3,TRBV5-1,TGCGCCAGCAGCGTCGACCGGGACAGGCCTGGAAACACCATATATTTT,CASSVDRDRPGNTIYF